This T cell receptor beta chain was identified in a study of blood T cell repertoires in COVID-19. The overall study: Whether acute or convalescent, the COVID-19 samples came from the United States, Italy and Spain. Sources were T cells, B-cell-depleted T cells, or PBMCs; the material itself was cDNA or gDNA.

This clone was counted once. In the study's own analysis: How many nucleated cells were present was estimated from reference gene primer amplification. TCRdb's copy holds only in-frame clones and misses some; the assay was immunoSEQ multiplex PCR. V, J and clone size reflect that table, while D and trimming were determined from the DNA. The sample yields about 100,000 clones, over 75% seen once. Germline-derived CDR1 and CDR2 are MNHEY and SMNVEV (reference sequence). The CDR3 has 18 residues. V was cut by 0 bases and J by 6 bases, with 20 bases left in between. This clonotype originated in a woman aged 55-75 years with acute or convalescent COVID-19. Sequencing input: peripheral blood. The chain recombines TRBV27 with TRBJ2-2; a weak D match, TRBD2 (6 bases). The CDR3 bases are TGTGCCAGCAGTTTATCTCGACGACTAGTCATCGGGGCCGGGGAGCTGTTTTTT. It encodes CASSLSRRLVIGAGELFF.